Below, one T cell receptor (beta chain) is given with its context. The sample comes from a study of shared clonotypes between healthy human individuals. Germline V lookup: CDR1 KGHSH, CDR2 LQKENI. Trimming took off 3 bases at V and 3 bases at J, with 12 bases between the two ends. This CDR3 region has 14 residues. TCRdb's copy holds only in-frame clones and misses some; the assay was immunoSEQ multiplex PCR. Among just over 2,000,000 clones listed, roughly 96% were seen once. The sample was naive CD4+ T cells sorted from blood. The subset: CD45RA+ positively selected. The clonotype comes from a man aged 18 to 30 in good health. This sequence joins TRBV18 and TRBJ2-7; a possible D gene is TRBD2 (5 bases). The CDR3 loop reads CASSPGLLIYEQYF. The CDR3, as DNA: TGTGCCAGCTCACCCGGACTTTTGATCTACGAGCAGTACTTC.